One and the same sample provided the 8 T cell receptor beta chains below, sequenced in a study of CD8+CD57+ T cells in acquired aplastic anemia. Whoever was chosen for sequencing had shown CD8+CD57+ cell expansion by flow cytometry. Profiling that covered TCR beta VDJ and CDR3 relied on genomic DNA as its template. TCRdb re-derived calls from the reads in MiXCR, one entry per CDR3 protein. This table has a few hundred thousand distinct CDR3 sequences, about 80% appearing once. Material: sorted CD4+, CD8+, or CD8+CD57+ T cells (not recorded which) from PBMCs. The source of these receptors is a human donor with aplastic anemia.

A remark on this clonotype: The germline gene is not matched at one end of the junction; a read error may be the cause. This chain joins TRBV2 and TRBJ2-4; D assignment may be TRBD1 or TRBD2 (5 bases each). Germline V gene data show CDR1 as SNHLY and CDR2 as FYNNEI. The CDR3 has 12 residues. The CDR3 protein is CASSEGGNIEYF. The CDR3 nucleotides are TGTGCCAGCAGTGAAGGGGGGAACATTGAGTACTTC.

This clonotype was counted a few times. The chain joins TRBV27 to TRBJ2-1; 16 positions agree with TRBD2. The CDR3 runs to 16 residues. V trimming: 6 bases; J trimming: 6 bases; junction bases outside the gene matches: 5. Looked up from germline, CDR1 is MNHEY and CDR2 is SMNVEV (reference sequence). In DNA form, the CDR3 reads TGTGCCAGCAGACAGGGACTAGCGGGAGGGTTCAATGAGCAGTTCTTC. It yields the protein CASRQGLAGGFNEQFF.

A remark on this clonotype: At one end, the junction sequence differs from germline, possibly due to a read error. The CDR3 DNA sequence: TGTGCCACCAGCGTCAGACAGGGGGCGAGTTCAATGAACACTGAAGCTCTCTTT. Translation gives CATSVRQGASSMNTEALF. This chain links TRBV15 with TRBJ1-1; 10 positions match TRBD1. The CDR3 consists of 18 residues. The V gene's germline CDR1 is LNHNV and CDR2 YYDKDF (reference sequence).

Remarks on this clonotype: Compared with germline, one end of the junction differs, possibly owing to a read error. This chain's CDR3 is CASSWGDGNNEQFF. The CDR3 DNA follows: TGTGCCAGCAGCTGGGGCGATGGTAACAATGAGCAGTTCTTC. The gene calls are TRBV15 and TRBJ2-1, with D possibly matching TRBD1 (5 bases). Germline CDR1 LNHNV, CDR2 YYDKDF (reference sequence). The CDR3 sequence is 14 residues long.

Worth noting for this clonotype: Mismatch with germline at one junction end may stem from a read error. This chain joins TRBV9 and TRBJ2-2; possibly TRBD2 for D (5 bases). CDR1 is SGDLS and CDR2 is YYNGEE in the germline V gene. The CDR3 runs to 12 residues. Written as DNA, the CDR3 is TGTGCCAGCGGAGGAGTACCCGGCAAGCTGTTCTTC. It translates to CASGGVPGKLFF.

The CDR3 DNA sequence: TGCAGTGCTAGAGAGAGGACAAATAGCAATCAGCCCCAGCATTTT. Its protein is CSARERTNSNQPQHF. This sequence joins TRBV20-1 and TRBJ1-5, with a possible D match to TRBD1 (5 bases). With 0 bases removed from V and 0 bases from J, the gap between germline ends came to 9 bases. The CDR3 sequence is 15 residues long. Per germline, CDR1 DFQATT and CDR2 SNEGSKA (reference sequence).

The chain is built from TRBV19 and TRBJ1-5; no reliable D call. Trimming removed 3 bases at V and 5 bases at J, with 8 bases between. CDR1 and CDR2 from the germline V gene are LNHDA and SQIVND (reference sequence). The CDR3 covers 13 residues. The CDR3 sequence: CASSMRVYQPQHF. The CDR3 DNA reads TGTGCCAGTAGTATGAGGGTCTATCAGCCCCAGCATTTT.

CDR3 sequence: CASSLARTGLVYGYTF. The CDR3 DNA is TGTGCCAGCAGCTTGGCCAGAACAGGGCTCGTATATGGCTACACCTTC. This rearrangement joins TRBV5-6 to TRBJ1-2; maybe TRBD1 (6 bases). Trimming removed 0 bases at V and 5 bases at J, with 17 bases between. Germline CDR1 and CDR2: SGHDT and YYEEEE. The CDR3 is made up of 16 amino acids. Looking up the rest from reference TRBV5-6 and TRBJ1-2 gives the full variable domain: DAGVTQSPTHLIKTRGQQVTLRCSPKSGHDTVSWYQQALGQGPQFIFQYYEEEERQRGNFPDRFSGHQFPNYSSELNVNALLLGDSALYLCASSLARTGLVYGYTFGSGTRLTVV.